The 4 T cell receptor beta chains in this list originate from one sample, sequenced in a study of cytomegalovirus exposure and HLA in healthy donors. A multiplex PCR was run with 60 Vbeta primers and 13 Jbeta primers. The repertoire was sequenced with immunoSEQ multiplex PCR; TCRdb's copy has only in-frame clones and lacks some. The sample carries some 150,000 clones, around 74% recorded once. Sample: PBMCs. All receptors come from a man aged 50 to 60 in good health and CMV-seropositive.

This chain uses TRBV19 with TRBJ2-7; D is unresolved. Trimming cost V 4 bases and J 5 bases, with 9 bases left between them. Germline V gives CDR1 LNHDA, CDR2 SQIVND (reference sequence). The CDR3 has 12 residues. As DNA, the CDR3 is TGTGCCAGTAGTACCGCAGGCGACGAGCAGTACTTC. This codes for CASSTAGDEQYF. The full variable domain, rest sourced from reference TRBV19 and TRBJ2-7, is DGGITQSPKYLFRKEGQNVTLSCEQNLNHDAMYWYRQDPGQGLRLIYYSQIVNDFQKGDIAEGYSVSREKKESFPLTVTSAQKNPTAFYLCASSTAGDEQYFGPGTRLTVT.

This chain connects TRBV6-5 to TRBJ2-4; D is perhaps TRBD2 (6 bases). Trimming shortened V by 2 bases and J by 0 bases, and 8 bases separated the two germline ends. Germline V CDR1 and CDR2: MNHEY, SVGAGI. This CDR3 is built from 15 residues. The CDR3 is CASSYGGVAKNIQYF. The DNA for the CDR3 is TGTGCCAGCAGTTACGGCGGGGTAGCCAAAAACATTCAGTACTTC.

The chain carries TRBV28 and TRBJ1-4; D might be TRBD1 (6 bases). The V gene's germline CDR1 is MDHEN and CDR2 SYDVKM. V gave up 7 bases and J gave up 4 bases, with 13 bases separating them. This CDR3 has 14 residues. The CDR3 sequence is CASTNRVFNEKLFF. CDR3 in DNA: TGTGCCAGCACCAACAGGGTTTTTAATGAAAAACTGTTTTTT.

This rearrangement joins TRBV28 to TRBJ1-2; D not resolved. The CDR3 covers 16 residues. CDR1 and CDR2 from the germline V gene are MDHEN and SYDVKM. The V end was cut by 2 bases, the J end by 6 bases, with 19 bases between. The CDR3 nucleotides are TGTGCCAGCAGTTTAATCTATGCCAAAGTAACCCATGGCTACACCTTC. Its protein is CASSLIYAKVTHGYTF.